This T cell receptor beta chain emerged from a study of blood T cells in healthy people across ages. A remark on this clonotype: Its target is not known.

V lost 6 bases, J lost 0 bases, and 9 bases lay in between. Germline assignment: CDR1 SEHNR and CDR2 FQNEAQ (reference sequence). The CDR3 length is 14 residues. Using a J-beta primer mix together with a sample-barcoded 5' primer, a second PCR was run for roughly 7 to 11 cycles. Every single cDNA molecule received a tag from a template-switch adaptor with 12 random nucleotides. From the 5' RACE reads, TCRdb called clonotypes with MiXCR, one entry per CDR3 protein. The profile covers about 570,000 distinct CDR3 sequences, with roughly a quarter appearing a single time and roughly 3.5% taken by the ten largest. Broader study findings: With age, beta diversity per million T cells declined roughly linearly, significantly by approximately 40.

The sample was also reused in another study, on T cells of mothers and their children.

The sequence derives from a boy aged 2-15 years in good health. The V and J genes are TRBV7-9 and TRBJ2-1; no clear D. The sample taken for sequencing was blood. The CDR3 loop reads CASSPFSSYNEQFF. The CDR3 coding sequence is TGTGCCAGCAGTCCTTTTTCCTCCTACAATGAGCAGTTCTTC.